Shown below are 23 T cell receptor beta chains from a single sample sequenced in a study of glioma-infiltrating T cells. TCR alpha and beta CDR3 regions were amplified from RNA using iRepertoire nested multiplex PCR. TCRdb called the multiplex PCR reads again in MiXCR, with one record for every CDR3 protein. This table has 300,000 to 450,000 distinct CDR3 sequences, around 45% appearing once. Sequencing was carried out using glioma tissue, nonneoplastic brain tissue, or PBMCs (not recorded which). All receptors derive from a human donor with low-grade glioma or glioblastoma, undergoing nonglioma brain surgery, or in good health (not recorded which).

At least ten counts were recorded for this clonotype. The chain is built from TRBV15 and TRBJ2-1; D is unresolved. CDR3 size: 12 residues. The germline CDR1 and CDR2 sequences are LNHNV and YYDKDF (reference sequence). V was trimmed by 0 bases and J by 15 bases, leaving 12 bases between them. CDR3 bases: TGTGCCACCAGCAGAGACCTCGATAAGCGGTTCTTC. Translation: CATSRDLDKRFF.

The chain is built from TRBV28 and TRBJ1-6; tentatively, D is TRBD1 (6 bases). In germline, CDR1 is MDHEN, CDR2 SYDVKM. There are 17 residues in the CDR3. The V end lost 1 base, the J end lost 9 bases, and 19 bases lay between the germline ends. CDR3 amino acids: CASSLSPSQGLSSPLHF. The DNA of the CDR3 is TGTGCCAGCAGTTTATCCCCCTCACAGGGCCTCTCTTCACCCCTCCACTTT. Full variable domain (rest looked up from reference TRBV28 and TRBJ1-6): DVKVTQSSRYLVKRTGEKVFLECVQDMDHENMFWYRQDPGLGLRLIYFSYDVKMKEKGDIPEGYSVSREKKERFSLILESASTNQTSMYLCASSLSPSQGLSSPLHFGNGTRLTVT.

This clonotype was recorded at least ten times. The V call is TRBV7-2, the J call TRBJ2-1; 13 positions agree with TRBD2. Looked up from germline, CDR1 is SGHTA and CDR2 is FQGNSA. V shed 5 bases and J 4 bases; nucleotides not matched to a gene: 2. This CDR3 is 15 amino acids long. The DNA for the CDR3 is TGTGCCAGCAGCGTGACTAGCGGGAGGTACAATGAGCAGTTCTTC. Translated: CASSVTSGRYNEQFF.

To note about this clonotype: This sequence may be a read error, since a much larger clone differs from it by one base. V usage is TRBV20-1 and J usage is TRBJ1-1; D is ambiguous. The CDR3 contains 13 residues. CDR1 and CDR2 from the germline V gene are DFQATT and SNEGSKA (reference sequence). The CDR3 sequence is CGTHPLANTEAFF. The CDR3 DNA follows: TGCGGTACCCACCCGCTGGCGAACACTGAAGCTTTCTTT.

This clonotype was seen at least ten times. The rearrangement links TRBV6-1 to TRBJ2-1; D possibly uses TRBD1 or TRBD2 (5 bases each). Trimming removed 5 bases at V and 0 bases at J, with 11 bases between. The CDR3 extends over 15 amino acids. Germline-derived CDR1 and CDR2 are MNHNS and SASEGT. In DNA form, the CDR3 reads TGTGCCAGCAGTATGGGACCCCACTCCTACAATGAGCAGTTCTTC. This encodes CASSMGPHSYNEQFF.

The rearrangement uses TRBV28 and TRBJ2-7; no clear D gene. CDR1 is MDHEN and CDR2 is SYDVKM in the germline V gene. V was cut by 6 bases and J by 7 bases, with 13 bases left in between. The CDR3 totals 12 residues. The CDR3 region has the DNA TGTGCCAGCAGACAGATTTTGAGGGAGCAGTACTTC. The encoded protein is CASRQILREQYF.

Details on this clonotype: Just one base apart from a much larger clone, this may be a read error. This chain connects TRBV6-9 to TRBJ2-7; a possible D gene is TRBD2 (7 bases). Per the germline V gene, CDR1 is MNHGY and CDR2 is SVAAGI. The CDR3 is 16 amino acids. Trimming stripped 3 bases from V and 3 bases from J, with 18 bases between. CDR3 bases: TGTGCCAGCAGTTACCCCCCGCGCGGGGGCTTCTACGAGCAGTACTTC. Translated, it gives CASSYPPRGGFYEQYF.

At least ten counts were recorded for this clonotype. The chain is built from TRBV12-3 or TRBV12-4 and TRBJ2-1; D is undetermined. Trimming pared 5 bases from V and 3 bases from J, leaving 17 bases between. The CDR3 loop spans 16 amino acids. The CDR3 is CASSAIAALLYNEQFF. The DNA for the CDR3 is TGTGCCAGCAGTGCCATTGCAGCACTCCTCTACAATGAGCAGTTCTTC.

This chain connects TRBV6-1 to TRBJ2-1, with 11 bases identical to TRBD2. V dropped 5 bases and J dropped 5; count of bases not matched to a gene: 8. Germline CDR1 reads MNHNS; CDR2 reads SASEGT. The CDR3 sequence is 16 residues long. The CDR3 here is CASSPQGLAVDNEQFF. The CDR3 region has the DNA TGTGCCAGCAGTCCCCAGGGACTAGCGGTCGACAATGAGCAGTTCTTC.

The chain links TRBV29-1 to TRBJ2-1; no definite D call. V was clipped by 4 bases and J by 8 bases, with 15 bases between them. CDR1 is SQVTM and CDR2 is ANQGSEA in the germline V gene. The CDR3 totals 13 residues. The CDR3 DNA is TGCAGCGTTGGGCAATCTTTCTTGGATGAGCAGTTCTTC. It encodes CSVGQSFLDEQFF.

This clonotype appeared a few times. The rearrangement uses TRBV11-2 and TRBJ2-7; D may match TRBD1 or TRBD2 (5 bases each). Germline CDR1 SGHAT, CDR2 FQNNGV. The V and J ends lost 1 base and 0 bases respectively, with 13 bases between them. The CDR3 spans 16 residues. CDR3 amino acids: CASSLAFPGRSYEQYF. Here the CDR3 DNA reads TGTGCCAGCAGCTTAGCCTTCCCGGGACGCTCCTACGAGCAGTACTTC.

A note on this clonotype: A much larger clone differs from this one at a single base, so this may be a read error. The chain recombines TRBV20-1 with TRBJ1-2; TRBD1 aligns across 7 bases. The CDR3 is 12 residues long. In germline, CDR1 is DFQATT, CDR2 SNEGSKA (reference sequence). CDR3 residues: CSTRGQALGFTF. CDR3 DNA sequence: TGCAGTACTAGAGGACAGGCTCTCGGGTTCACCTTC.

In this sample, this clonotype turned up many times. The chain couples TRBV7-9 to TRBJ1-1; no firm D call. This CDR3 is built from 13 residues. The germline CDR1 and CDR2 sequences are SEHNR and FQNEAQ (reference sequence). V lost 6 bases and J lost 1, with 9 bases in between. CDR3 coding DNA: TGTGCCAGCAGTTTATCTGGGAACACTGAAGCTTTCTTT. Protein sequence: CASSLSGNTEAFF.

As to this clonotype: A much bigger clone sits one base away, suggesting this may be a read error. The chain couples TRBV25-1 to TRBJ1-5, with 8 bases that match TRBD1. The V gene's germline CDR1 is MGHDK and CDR2 SYGVNS. CDR3 length: 15 amino acids. CDR3 sequence (DNA): TGTGTCAGCAGCGACGGACAGGGTCAACACCAGCCCCAGCATTTT. Amino acids: CVSSDGQGQHQPQHF.

V and J are TRBV20-1 and TRBJ2-5; the D gene could be TRBD1 or TRBD2 (5 bases each). The CDR3 totals 16 residues. V lost 0 bases, J lost 4 bases, and 18 bases lay in between. Germline assignment: CDR1 DFQATT and CDR2 SNEGSKA (reference sequence). The CDR3 DNA sequence: TGCAGTGCTAGAGACCCCAGGGTCAGCGCGGGAGAGACCCAGTACTTC. This sequence encodes CSARDPRVSAGETQYF.

This clonotype was picked up a small number of times. J is TRBJ2-5 and V is TRBV7-2, with TRBD2 matching over 7 bases. The CDR3 loop spans 16 amino acids. Trimming at V came to 5 bases and at J to 0 bases, leaving 9 bases not matched to a gene. Germline V gene data show CDR1 as SGHTA and CDR2 as FQGNSA. In DNA form, the CDR3 reads TGTGCCAGCAGCCCAACCCTAGCGGTGTACCAAGAGACCCAGTACTTC. Encoded protein: CASSPTLAVYQETQYF.

The chain carries TRBV5-1 and TRBJ2-7, with a possible D match to TRBD2 (7 bases). V lost 1 base and J lost 2, with 13 bases in between. Germline values: CDR1 SGHRS, CDR2 YFSETQ. This CDR3 has 15 residues. CDR3 DNA sequence: TGCGCCAGCAGCTTGACGGACAGCGGGGCCTACGAGCAGTACTTC. Translation gives CASSLTDSGAYEQYF.

This chain connects TRBV29-1 to TRBJ1-2, with a possible D match to TRBD1 (5 bases). The V end was cut by 4 bases, the J end by 7 bases, with 13 bases between. Germline V gene lookup returns CDR1 SQVTM and CDR2 ANQGSEA. The CDR3 spans 12 residues. CDR3 sequence: CSVVGTGAGYTF. The CDR3 nucleotides are TGCAGCGTTGTTGGGACGGGCGCTGGCTACACCTTC. Variable domain in full (rest from reference TRBV29-1 and TRBJ1-2): SAVISQKPSRDICQRGTSLTIQCQVDSQVTMMFWYRQQPGQSLTLIATANQGSEATYESGFVIDKFPISRPNLTFSTLTVSNMSPEDSSIYLCSVVGTGAGYTFGSGTRLTVV.

This clonotype was recorded at least ten times. V usage is TRBV27 and J usage is TRBJ1-1, with a possible D match to TRBD1 (6 bases). This CDR3 is 13 amino acids long. The V gene lost 2 bases and the J gene lost 4 bases, with 8 bases spanning the gap. The germline CDR1 and CDR2 sequences are MNHEY and SMNVEV (reference sequence). CDR3 bases: TGTGCCAGCAGTTTACAGGGGAGCACTGAAGCTTTCTTT. Residues: CASSLQGSTEAFF.

The chain couples TRBV20-1 to TRBJ2-3, with D hard to call. The V gene lost 6 bases and the J gene lost 4 bases, with 14 bases spanning the gap. This CDR3 region has 13 residues. Germline V gene lookup returns CDR1 DFQATT and CDR2 SNEGSKA (reference sequence). The CDR3 region has the DNA TGCAGTGCCGAGGCAGGTAGTGCAGATACGCAGTATTTT. As protein: CSAEAGSADTQYF.

The chain carries TRBV4-1 and TRBJ1-1; 12 nucleotides agree with TRBD1. The V gene end was trimmed by 10 bases and the J gene end by 3 bases; junction bases not matched to a gene: 6. Looked up from germline, CDR1 is MGHRA and CDR2 is YSYEKL. This CDR3 has 14 residues. CDR3 nucleotides: TGCGCCACCAGGGGGACAGGGGGCTACACTGAAGCTTTCTTT. Protein sequence: CATRGTGGYTEAFF.

Turning to this clonotype: Sequence at one end of the junction differs from germline and may be a read error. The rearrangement links TRBV6-2 or TRBV6-3 to TRBJ2-1; the match to TRBD1 covers 12 bases. The V gene's germline CDR1 is MNHEY and CDR2 SVGEGT. There are 19 residues in the CDR3. In DNA form, the CDR3 reads TGTGCCAGCAGTTCCGCGCGAAATCCGGGACAGGGGGCCTACAGTGAGCAGTTCTTC. Protein product: CASSSARNPGQGAYSEQFF.

The genes are TRBV19 and TRBJ2-7, with 8 bases lining up with TRBD2. This CDR3 has 14 amino acids. In germline, CDR1 is LNHDA, CDR2 SQIVND (reference sequence). J was trimmed by 7 bases and V by 3 bases; bases with no gene match: 8. CDR3 coding DNA: TGTGCCAGTAGTATTGGACTAGCCCATAGGGAGCAGTACTTC. Translating gives CASSIGLAHREQYF.